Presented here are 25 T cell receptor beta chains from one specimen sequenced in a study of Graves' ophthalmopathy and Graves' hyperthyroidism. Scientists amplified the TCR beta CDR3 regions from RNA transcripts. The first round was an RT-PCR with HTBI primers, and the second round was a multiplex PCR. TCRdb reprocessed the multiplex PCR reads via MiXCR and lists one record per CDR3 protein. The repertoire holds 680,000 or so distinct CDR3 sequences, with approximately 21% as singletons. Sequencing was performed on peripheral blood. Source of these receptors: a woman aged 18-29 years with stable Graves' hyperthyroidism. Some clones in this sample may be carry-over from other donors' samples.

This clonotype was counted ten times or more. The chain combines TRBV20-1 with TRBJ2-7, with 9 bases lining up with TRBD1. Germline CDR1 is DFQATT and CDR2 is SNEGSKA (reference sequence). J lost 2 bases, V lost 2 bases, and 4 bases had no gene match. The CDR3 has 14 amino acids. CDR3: CSARIGTGTYEQYF. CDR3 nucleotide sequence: TGCAGTGCTAGAATCGGGACAGGGACCTACGAGCAGTACTTC.

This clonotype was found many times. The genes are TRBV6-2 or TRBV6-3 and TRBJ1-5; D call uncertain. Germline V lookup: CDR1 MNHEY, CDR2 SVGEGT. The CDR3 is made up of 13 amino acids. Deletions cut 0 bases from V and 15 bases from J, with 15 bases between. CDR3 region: CASSYSTPVLGHF. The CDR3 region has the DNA TGTGCCAGCAGTTACTCGACTCCCGTATTGGGGCATTTT.

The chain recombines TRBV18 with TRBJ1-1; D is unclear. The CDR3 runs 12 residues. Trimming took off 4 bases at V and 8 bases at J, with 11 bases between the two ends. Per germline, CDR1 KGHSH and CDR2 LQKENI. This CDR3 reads CASSLYLAEAFF. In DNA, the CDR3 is TGTGCCAGCTCACTATATCTCGCAGAAGCTTTCTTT.

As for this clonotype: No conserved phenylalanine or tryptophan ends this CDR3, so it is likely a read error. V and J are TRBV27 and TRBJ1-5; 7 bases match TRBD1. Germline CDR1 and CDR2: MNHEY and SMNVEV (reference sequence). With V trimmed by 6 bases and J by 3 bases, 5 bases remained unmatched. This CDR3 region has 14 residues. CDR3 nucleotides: TGTGCCAGCAGCCATACAGGGGCCAATCAGCCCCAGCATTTG. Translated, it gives CASSHTGANQPQHL.

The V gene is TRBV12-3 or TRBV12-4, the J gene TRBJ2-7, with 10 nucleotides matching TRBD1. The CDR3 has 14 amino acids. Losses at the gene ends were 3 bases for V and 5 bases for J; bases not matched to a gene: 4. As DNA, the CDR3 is TGTGCCAGCAGTTTGACAGGGGGCGGGGACGAGCAGTACTTC. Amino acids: CASSLTGGGDEQYF.

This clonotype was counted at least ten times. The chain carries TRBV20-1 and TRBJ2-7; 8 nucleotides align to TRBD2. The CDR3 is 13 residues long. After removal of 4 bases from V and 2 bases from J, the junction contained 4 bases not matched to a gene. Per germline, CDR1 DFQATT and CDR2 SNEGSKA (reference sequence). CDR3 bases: TGCAGTGCTATCGGGACTAGTCCCTACGAGCAGTACTTC. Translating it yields CSAIGTSPYEQYF.

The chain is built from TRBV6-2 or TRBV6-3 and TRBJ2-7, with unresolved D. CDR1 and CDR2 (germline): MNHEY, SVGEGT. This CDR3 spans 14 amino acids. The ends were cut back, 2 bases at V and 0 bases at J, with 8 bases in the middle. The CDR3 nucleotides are TGTGCCAGCAGTTACACGGGCGCCTCCTACGAGCAGTACTTC. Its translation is CASSYTGASYEQYF.

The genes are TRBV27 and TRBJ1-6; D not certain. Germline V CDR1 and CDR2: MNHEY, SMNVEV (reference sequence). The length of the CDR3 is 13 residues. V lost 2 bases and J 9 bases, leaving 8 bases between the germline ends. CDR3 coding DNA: TGTGCCAGCAGTTTAAACTGGATTTCACCCCTCCACTTT. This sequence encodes CASSLNWISPLHF.

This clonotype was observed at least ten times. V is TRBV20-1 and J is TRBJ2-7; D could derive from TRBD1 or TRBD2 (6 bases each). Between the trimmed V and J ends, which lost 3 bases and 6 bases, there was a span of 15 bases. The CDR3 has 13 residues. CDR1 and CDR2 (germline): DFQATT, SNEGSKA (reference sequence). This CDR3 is CSARRGVRREQYF. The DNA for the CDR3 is TGCAGTGCTAGGAGGGGGGTTCGCCGCGAGCAGTACTTC.

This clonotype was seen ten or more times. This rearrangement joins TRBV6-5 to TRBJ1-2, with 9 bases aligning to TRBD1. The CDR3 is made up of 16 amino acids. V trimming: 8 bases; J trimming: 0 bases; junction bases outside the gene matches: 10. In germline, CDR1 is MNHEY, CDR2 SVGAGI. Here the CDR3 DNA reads TGTGCCAGCGACTCAGGCGGACAGGGGCCTAACTATGGCTACACCTTC. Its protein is CASDSGGQGPNYGYTF.

The CDR3 coding sequence is TGTGCCAGCCTAAAGGGCACTGAAGCTTTCTTT. Translation gives CASLKGTEAFF. The V call is TRBV6-1, the J call TRBJ1-1; D call uncertain. The CDR3 totals 11 residues. V was clipped by 8 bases and J by 4 bases, with 8 bases between them. The germline CDR1 and CDR2 sequences are MNHNS and SASEGT.

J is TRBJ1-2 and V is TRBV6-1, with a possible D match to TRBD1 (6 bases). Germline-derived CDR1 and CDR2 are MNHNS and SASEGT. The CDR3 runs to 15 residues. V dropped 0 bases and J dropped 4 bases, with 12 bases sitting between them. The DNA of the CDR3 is TGTGCCAGCAGTGAAGCCAGGGGATACGCCTATGGCTACACCTTC. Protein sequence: CASSEARGYAYGYTF.

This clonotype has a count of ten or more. The CDR3 spells CASSVDRATHGYTF. The CDR3 bases are TGTGCCAGCAGCGTTGACAGGGCTACCCATGGCTACACCTTC. V usage is TRBV7-2 and J usage is TRBJ1-2; 7 bases are a match to TRBD1. The CDR3 is 14 residues long. V gave up 5 bases and J gave up 6 bases; unmatched junction bases: 9. Germline V gene sequence: CDR1 SGHTA, CDR2 FQGNSA.

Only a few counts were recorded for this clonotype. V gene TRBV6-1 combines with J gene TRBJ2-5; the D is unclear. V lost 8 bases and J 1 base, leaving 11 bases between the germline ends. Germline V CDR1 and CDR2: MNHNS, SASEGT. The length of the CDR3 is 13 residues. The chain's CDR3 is CASQRWGQETQYF. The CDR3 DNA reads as TGTGCCAGCCAACGATGGGGCCAAGAGACCCAGTACTTC.

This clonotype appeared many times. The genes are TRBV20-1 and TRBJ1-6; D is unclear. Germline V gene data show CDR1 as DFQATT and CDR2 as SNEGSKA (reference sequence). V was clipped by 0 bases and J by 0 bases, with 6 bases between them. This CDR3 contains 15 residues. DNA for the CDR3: TGCAGTGCTAGAGACGGGAGCTCCTATAATTCACCCCTCCACTTT. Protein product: CSARDGSSYNSPLHF.

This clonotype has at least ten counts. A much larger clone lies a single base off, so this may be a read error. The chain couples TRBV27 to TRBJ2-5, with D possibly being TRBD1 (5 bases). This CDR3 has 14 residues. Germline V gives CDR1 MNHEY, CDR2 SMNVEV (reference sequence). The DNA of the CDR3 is TGTGCCAACAGTTTGGACCGTAAGGGGGAGACCCAGTACTTC. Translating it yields CANSLDRKGETQYF.

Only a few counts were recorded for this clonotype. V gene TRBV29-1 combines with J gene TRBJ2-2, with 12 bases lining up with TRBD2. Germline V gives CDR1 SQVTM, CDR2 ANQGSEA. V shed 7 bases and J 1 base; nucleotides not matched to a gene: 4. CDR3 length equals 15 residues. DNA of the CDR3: TGCAGCGGTCAACTAGCGGGGGGGAACACCGGGGAGCTGTTTTTT. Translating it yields CSGQLAGGNTGELFF.

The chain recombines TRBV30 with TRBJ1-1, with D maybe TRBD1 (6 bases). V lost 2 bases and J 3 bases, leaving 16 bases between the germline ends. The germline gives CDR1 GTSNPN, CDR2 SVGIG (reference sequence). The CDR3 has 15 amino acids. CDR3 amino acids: CAWSRFGDTYTEAFF. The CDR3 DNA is TGTGCCTGGAGTCGATTTGGGGACACCTACACTGAAGCTTTCTTT.

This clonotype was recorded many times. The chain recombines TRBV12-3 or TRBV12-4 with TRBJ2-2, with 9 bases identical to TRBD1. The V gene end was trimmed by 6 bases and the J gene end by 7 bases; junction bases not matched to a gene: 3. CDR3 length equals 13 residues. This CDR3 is CASSRDRVGELFF. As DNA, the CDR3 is TGTGCCAGCAGCAGGGACAGGGTCGGGGAGCTGTTTTTT.

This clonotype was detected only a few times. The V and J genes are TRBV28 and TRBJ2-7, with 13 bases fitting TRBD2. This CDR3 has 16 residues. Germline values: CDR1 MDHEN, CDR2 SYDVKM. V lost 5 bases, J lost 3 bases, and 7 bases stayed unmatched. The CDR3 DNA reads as TGTGCCAGCAGTCCCTCCGGACTAGCGGGGGTCTACGAGCAGTACTTC. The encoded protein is CASSPSGLAGVYEQYF. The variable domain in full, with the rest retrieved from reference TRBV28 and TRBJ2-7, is DVKVTQSSRYLVKRTGEKVFLECVQDMDHENMFWYRQDPGLGLRLIYFSYDVKMKEKGDIPEGYSVSREKKERFSLILESASTNQTSMYLCASSPSGLAGVYEQYFGPGTRLTVT.

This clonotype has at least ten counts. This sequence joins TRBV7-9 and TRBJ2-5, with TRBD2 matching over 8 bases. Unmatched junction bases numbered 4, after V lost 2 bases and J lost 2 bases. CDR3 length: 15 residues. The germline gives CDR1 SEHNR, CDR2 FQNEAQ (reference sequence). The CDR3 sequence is CASSLILAAQETQYF. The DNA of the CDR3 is TGTGCCAGCAGCTTAATACTAGCGGCGCAAGAGACCCAGTACTTC.

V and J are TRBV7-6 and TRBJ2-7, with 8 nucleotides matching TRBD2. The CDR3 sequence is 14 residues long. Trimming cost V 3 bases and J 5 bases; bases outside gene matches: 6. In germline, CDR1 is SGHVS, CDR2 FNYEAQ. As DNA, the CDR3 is TGTGCCAGCAGCTTTCCCGGGGGGGCGAACGAGCAGTACTTC. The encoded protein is CASSFPGGANEQYF.

The CDR3: CASSLAGGPPHEQYF. The CDR3 nucleotides read TGTGCCAGCAGCCTAGCGGGAGGGCCTCCCCACGAGCAGTACTTC. The chain employs TRBV7-3 and TRBJ2-7; 12 nucleotides agree with TRBD2. Looked up from germline, CDR1 is SGHTA and CDR2 is FQGTGA. V dropped 5 bases and J dropped 5; count of bases not matched to a gene: 7. The CDR3 consists of 15 residues.

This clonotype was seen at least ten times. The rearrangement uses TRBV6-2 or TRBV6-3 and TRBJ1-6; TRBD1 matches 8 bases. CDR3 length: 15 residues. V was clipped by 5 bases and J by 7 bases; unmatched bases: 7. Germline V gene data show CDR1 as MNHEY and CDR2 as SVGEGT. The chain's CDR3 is CASSPLTGENSPLHF. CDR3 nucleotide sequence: TGTGCCAGCAGTCCATTGACAGGGGAGAATTCACCCCTCCACTTT.

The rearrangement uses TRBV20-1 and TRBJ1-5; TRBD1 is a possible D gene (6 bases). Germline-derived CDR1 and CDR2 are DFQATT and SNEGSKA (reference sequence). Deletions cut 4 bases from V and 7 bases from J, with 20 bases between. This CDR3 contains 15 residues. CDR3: CSAKPRGEGWQPQHF. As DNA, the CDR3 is TGCAGTGCTAAACCCAGGGGTGAGGGATGGCAGCCCCAGCATTTT.